These 28 T cell receptor beta chains originate from one sample sequenced in a study of metastatic and nonmetastatic thyroid tumors. TCRdb reprocessed the PCR reads using MiXCR. The table lists over 20,000 clones, around an eighth of them singletons. Patients underwent thyroid surgery, and none had received any treatment before it. The specimen was blood. These receptor sequences come from a female donor with papillary thyroid cancer or a benign thyroid nodule (not recorded which). Some clones in this sample may be carry-over from other donors' samples.

This clone was recorded at least ten times. This CDR3 reads CASNIDLRGGSPLHF. The DNA for the CDR3 is TGTGCCAGCAATATAGACTTAAGGGGCGGATCACCCCTCCACTTT. The genes are TRBV2 and TRBJ1-6, with a weak D call TRBD1 (5 bases). V shed 7 bases and J shed 10 bases, with 20 bases lying between them. The CDR3 consists of 15 residues. Per germline, CDR1 SNHLY and CDR2 FYNNEI.

This clone is medium-sized (0.01 to 0.1%) within its sample. The chain links TRBV12-3 or TRBV12-4 to TRBJ1-2; D might be TRBD1 (5 bases). V was shortened by 8 bases and J by 4 bases, with 17 bases between the two germline ends. CDR3 length: 14 amino acids. The CDR3 nucleotides read TGTGCCAGCGCCTCGATGGGACGGAGCTATGGCTACACCTTC. Protein product: CASASMGRSYGYTF.

The sample holds many counts of this clone. This chain joins TRBV4-2 and TRBJ1-5; D gene unclear. The CDR3 is made up of 13 amino acids. V lost 0 bases, J lost 6 bases, and 6 bases lay in between. The germline V gene has CDR1 LGHNA and CDR2 YNFKEQ. As DNA, the CDR3 is TGTGCCAGCAGCCAAGACAGTCTTCAGCCCCAGCATTTT. Amino acids: CASSQDSLQPQHF.

This clone was seen repeatedly, ten times or more. CDR3 protein: CASSQERYNEQFF. The CDR3 DNA reads TGTGCCAGCAGCCAAGAGCGGTACAATGAGCAGTTCTTC. This chain uses TRBV4-2 with TRBJ2-1, with D uncertain. Germline CDR1 is LGHNA and CDR2 is YNFKEQ. The CDR3 covers 13 residues. The V gene lost 0 bases and the J gene lost 4 bases, with 4 bases spanning the gap.

This clone has a count of ten or more. This chain connects TRBV4-1 to TRBJ2-5; 8 bases match TRBD2. The CDR3 is 17 amino acids. The ends lost 1 base at V and 2 bases at J; junction bases unmatched: 9. The germline gives CDR1 MGHRA, CDR2 YSYEKL. DNA for the CDR3: TGCGCCAGCAGCCAAGCAGAGGTAGCGGGAAGACAAGAGACCCAGTACTTC. Translated, it gives CASSQAEVAGRQETQYF.

This clone has a handful of counts. This chain links TRBV29-1 with TRBJ1-5; D not certain. V lost 4 bases, J lost 6 bases, and 13 bases lay in between. The germline V gene encodes CDR1 SQVTM and CDR2 ANQGSEA. The CDR3 has 13 amino acids. The CDR3 DNA reads as TGCAGCGTTGGGGAGGGAAGGCGTCAGCCCCAGCATTTT. Its protein product is CSVGEGRRQPQHF. Complete variable domain (other parts from reference TRBV29-1 and TRBJ1-5): SAVISQKPSRDICQRGTSLTIQCQVDSQVTMMFWYRQQPGQSLTLIATANQGSEATYESGFVIDKFPISRPNLTFSTLTVSNMSPEDSSIYLCSVGEGRRQPQHFGDGTRLSIL.

This clone has ten or more counts. The rearrangement uses TRBV5-1 and TRBJ1-6; a possible D gene is TRBD1 (5 bases). Germline V gives CDR1 SGHRS, CDR2 YFSETQ. The CDR3 sequence is 14 residues long. Trimming took 2 bases from V and 10 from J, leaving 13 bases between them. The CDR3 region is CASSLQDFPSPLHF. For the CDR3, the DNA is TGCGCCAGCAGCTTACAGGACTTCCCATCACCCCTCCACTTT.

This sequence joins TRBV6-1 and TRBJ1-5; D possibly corresponds to TRBD1 (6 bases). CDR1 is MNHNS, CDR2 SASEGT, per germline. V lost 8 bases and J lost 6, with 20 bases in between. CDR3 length equals 15 residues. CDR3 region: CASSKGGSMVQPQHF. The CDR3 DNA is TGTGCCAGCTCGAAGGGGGGTTCGATGGTTCAGCCCCAGCATTTT.

Ten or more counts support this clone. CDR3 sequence (DNA): TGTGCCAGCAGCCCAAGGGGCCCCAATGAGCAGTTCTTC. This encodes CASSPRGPNEQFF. This chain uses TRBV7-3 with TRBJ2-1; perhaps TRBD1 as D (5 bases). Trimming took off 5 bases at V and 6 bases at J, with 11 bases between the two ends. CDR1 is SGHTA, CDR2 FQGTGA, per germline. The CDR3 length is 13 residues.

J is TRBJ2-7 and V is TRBV6-2 or TRBV6-3, with a tentative D call TRBD2 (5 bases). The CDR3 covers 16 residues. Trimming cost V 0 bases and J 6 bases, with 18 bases left between them. Germline CDR1 MNHEY, CDR2 SVGEGT. The CDR3 here is CASSYSEAPSYLEQYF. CDR3 coding DNA: TGTGCCAGCAGTTACTCGGAGGCCCCGTCCTACCTCGAGCAGTACTTC.

This clone was observed at least ten times. The V and J genes are TRBV5-1 and TRBJ1-2, with unresolved D. Germline assignment: CDR1 SGHRS and CDR2 YFSETQ. The CDR3 sequence is 12 residues long. Trimming removed 1 base from V and 9 bases from J, with 10 bases in between. CDR3 DNA sequence: TGCGCCAGCAGCTTGTCCCCCCAAAGCTACACCTTC. Its translation: CASSLSPQSYTF.

Within the sample, this clone is medium-sized. The chain uses TRBV10-3 and TRBJ1-6; D remains unclear. The CDR3 extends over 13 amino acids. Per the germline V gene, CDR1 is ENHRY and CDR2 is SYGVKD. Deletions cut 3 bases from V and 7 bases from J, with 7 bases between. The CDR3 DNA reads as TGTGCCATCAGTGACAGAATCAATTCACCCCTCCACTTT. This codes for CAISDRINSPLHF.

There are many counts of this clone. A much larger clone lies a single base off, so this may be a read error. Within the sample, other DNA sequences also encode this same CDR3. V is TRBV27 and J is TRBJ1-2; 7 bases align to TRBD1. Germline V CDR1 and CDR2: MNHEY, SMNVEV (reference sequence). CDR3 length equals 13 residues. The J segment lost 5 bases and the V segment lost 5 bases, leaving 5 bases of the junction unmatched. The CDR3 loop is CASSRGQPYGYTF. The CDR3, as DNA: TGTGCCAGCAGTAGGGGACAGCCATATGGCTACACCTTC.

This clone was seen only a few times. V usage is TRBV12-3 or TRBV12-4 and J usage is TRBJ1-2; TRBD1 aligns across 9 bases. This CDR3 has 13 amino acids. CDR3 residues: CSDSTGGVYGYTF. Here the CDR3 DNA reads TGTTCCGACTCGACAGGGGGAGTCTATGGCTACACCTTC.

This clone was seen repeatedly, ten times or more. Since a much larger clone is just one base distant, this may be a read error. Other DNA sequences in the same sample also yield this CDR3. The chain carries TRBV12-3 or TRBV12-4 and TRBJ1-2, with TRBD1 as a possible D gene (5 bases). The CDR3 totals 14 residues. The CDR3 protein is CASRLAGTNYGYTF. DNA for the CDR3: TGTGCCAGCAGACTGGCCGGGACTAACTACGGCTACACCTTC.

This clone was picked up a small number of times. A read error may account for a junction end that differs from germline. The chain recombines TRBV6-1 with TRBJ2-1, with a weak D call TRBD1 (5 bases). The CDR3 is made up of 11 amino acids. Germline loops: CDR1 MNHNS, CDR2 SASEGT. CDR3 sequence (DNA): TGTGCCGGCAGGGCGGTGAATGAGCAGTTCTTC. Its protein is CAGRAVNEQFF.

This clone has a count of ten or more. This chain uses TRBV5-8 with TRBJ2-2, with D unresolved. From germline, CDR1 is SGHTS and CDR2 YDEGEE. V was clipped by 0 bases and J by 0 bases, with 9 bases between them. The CDR3 runs to 16 residues. The CDR3 DNA sequence: TGTGCCAGCAGCTTGGGGCAGAGAGCGAACACCGGGGAGCTGTTTTTT. This sequence encodes CASSLGQRANTGELFF. The entire variable domain, with the rest obtained from reference TRBV5-8 and TRBJ2-2, is as follows: EAGVTQSPTHLIKTRGQQATLRCSPISGHTSVYWYQQALGLGLQFLLWYDEGEERNRGNFPPRFSGRQFPNYSSELNVNALELEDSALYLCASSLGQRANTGELFFGEGSRLTVL.

The genes are TRBV18 and TRBJ1-1; the D is unclear. The ends were cut back, 4 bases at V and 8 bases at J, with 17 bases in the middle. The CDR3 has 14 amino acids. Looked up from germline, CDR1 is KGHSH and CDR2 is LQKENI. The CDR3 loop is CASSQSVPAGEAFF. For the CDR3, the DNA is TGTGCCAGCTCACAATCCGTACCGGCCGGGGAAGCTTTCTTT.

DNA for the CDR3: TGTGCCAGCAGTTCCGGGACAGGTGACACCGGGGAGCTGTTTTTT. This gives the protein CASSSGTGDTGELFF. This chain connects TRBV28 to TRBJ2-2; the match to TRBD1 covers 8 bases. With V trimmed by 4 bases and J by 3 bases, 4 bases remained unmatched. This CDR3 has 15 amino acids. In germline, CDR1 is MDHEN, CDR2 SYDVKM.

This clone has ten or more counts. This chain links TRBV4-1 with TRBJ2-3, with TRBD2 matching over 7 bases. CDR3 length: 20 amino acids. Germline CDR1 MGHRA, CDR2 YSYEKL. J gave up 0 bases and V 2 bases, and 17 bases lay outside the gene matches. This CDR3 is CASSQNSVAGETLSTDTQYF. CDR3 in DNA: TGCGCCAGCAGCCAAAATTCTGTCGCGGGGGAGACCTTAAGCACAGATACGCAGTATTTT.

This clone was seen many times. The chain combines TRBV20-1 with TRBJ1-1, with D possibly being TRBD1 (6 bases). Germline lookup yields CDR1 DFQATT and CDR2 SNEGSKA (reference sequence). The CDR3 length is 15 residues. Trimming pared 6 bases from V and 1 base from J, leaving 18 bases between. As DNA, the CDR3 is TGCAGTGCCCAGTCCTCGCCAGGGGCGAACACTGAAGCTTTCTTT. Its protein is CSAQSSPGANTEAFF.

The chain joins TRBV28 to TRBJ2-6; 7 bases are shared with TRBD1. This CDR3 is built from 15 residues. Per the germline V gene, CDR1 is MDHEN and CDR2 is SYDVKM. V shed 6 bases, J shed 2 bases, and the junction held 4 bases outside the gene matches. CDR3 nucleotide sequence: TGTGCCAGCAGCCCAAGGGGGCCTGGGGCCAACGTCCTGACTTTC. It codes for CASSPRGPGANVLTF.

There are many counts of this clone. This chain joins TRBV19 and TRBJ1-2; TRBD1 agrees at 7 bases. Germline assignment: CDR1 LNHDA and CDR2 SQIVND (reference sequence). CDR3 length: 15 residues. V shed 3 bases and J 1 base; nucleotides not matched to a gene: 5. This CDR3 is CASSMGDRFNYGYTF. The CDR3 DNA follows: TGTGCCAGTAGTATGGGGGACAGATTTAACTATGGCTACACCTTC.

The J gene is TRBJ1-2, the V gene TRBV7-8, with D tentatively TRBD1 (5 bases). Germline V gives CDR1 SGHVS, CDR2 FQNEAQ. The V gene lost 1 base and the J gene lost 2 bases, with 14 bases spanning the gap. The CDR3 extends over 16 amino acids. The CDR3 DNA is TGTGCCAGCAGCTTAGATGCGGGGGGTCTGAACTATGGCTACACCTTC. Encoded protein: CASSLDAGGLNYGYTF.

Many counts were recorded for this clone. The chain has TRBV28 and TRBJ2-1; 8 bases match TRBD2. J was trimmed by 9 bases and V by 6 bases; bases with no gene match: 10. The CDR3 runs 14 residues. Germline V gene sequence: CDR1 MDHEN, CDR2 SYDVKM. The chain's CDR3 is CASSSPGGRGEQFF. In DNA form, the CDR3 reads TGTGCCAGCAGCTCCCCGGGAGGGAGGGGTGAGCAGTTCTTC.

This clone was counted many times. V gene TRBV20-1 combines with J gene TRBJ1-3; no firm D call. The CDR3 extends over 12 amino acids. Germline V gene data show CDR1 as DFQATT and CDR2 as SNEGSKA (reference sequence). Trimming took 5 bases from V and 4 from J, leaving 9 bases between them. The CDR3 bases are TGCAGTGCTGCAGTCCAGGGAAACACCATATATTTT. Encoded protein: CSAAVQGNTIYF.

This clone has only a few counts. Germline and junction disagree at one end, which may indicate a read error. The chain is built from TRBV12-3 or TRBV12-4 and TRBJ1-6; a possible D gene is TRBD1 (6 bases). This CDR3 comprises 16 residues. The DNA of the CDR3 is TGTGCCAGCAGTCCGGACAGTGGGGGATATAATTCACCCCTCCGCTTT. Protein sequence: CASSPDSGGYNSPLRF.

This clone was detected ten times or more. The CDR3 loop reads CASSGRERGTEAFF. CDR3 DNA sequence: TGTGCCAGCAGTGGGAGGGAGCGAGGGACTGAAGCTTTCTTT. The V call is TRBV6-1, the J call TRBJ1-1; D gene ambiguous. With 4 bases removed from V and 5 bases from J, the gap between germline ends came to 14 bases. CDR1 MNHNS and CDR2 SASEGT come from the germline V gene. The CDR3 extends over 14 amino acids.